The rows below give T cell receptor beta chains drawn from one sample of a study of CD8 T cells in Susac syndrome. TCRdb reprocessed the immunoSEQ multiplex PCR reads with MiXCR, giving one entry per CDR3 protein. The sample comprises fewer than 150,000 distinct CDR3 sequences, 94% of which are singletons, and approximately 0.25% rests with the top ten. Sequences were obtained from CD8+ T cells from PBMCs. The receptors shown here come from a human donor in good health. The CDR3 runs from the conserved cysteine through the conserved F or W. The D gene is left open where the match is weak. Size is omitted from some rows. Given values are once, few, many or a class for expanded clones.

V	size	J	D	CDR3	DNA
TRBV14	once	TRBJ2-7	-	CASSAYRGLLSEQYF	TGTGCCAGCAGCGCGTACAGGGGACTCCTATCCGAGCAGTACTTC
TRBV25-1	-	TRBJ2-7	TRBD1	CASSERQGPYEQYF	TGTGCCAGCAGTGAGAGACAGGGGCCCTACGAGCAGTACTTC
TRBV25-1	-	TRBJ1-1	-	CASSEIGHLNTEAFF	TGTGCCAGCAGTGAAATCGGACACTTGAACACTGAAGCTTTCTTT
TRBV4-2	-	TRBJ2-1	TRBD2	CASSQGGGEVSGEQFF	TGTGCCAGCAGCCAGGGGGGAGGGGAGGTAAGCGGTGAGCAGTTCTTC
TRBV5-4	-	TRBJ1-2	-	CASSLSRETGYTF	TGTGCCAGCAGCTTGTCGAGGGAAACTGGCTACACCTTC
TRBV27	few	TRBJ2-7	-	CASSSGTDSYEQYF	TGTGCCAGCAGTTCCGGGACCGACTCCTACGAGCAGTACTTC
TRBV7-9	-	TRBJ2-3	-	CASSFPRGSGSTDTQYF	TGTGCCAGCAGCTTCCCCAGGGGTAGCGGTAGCACAGATACGCAGTATTTT
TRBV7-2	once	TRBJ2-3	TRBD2	CASSVPLLAYTDTQYF	TGTGCCAGCAGCGTCCCCTTACTAGCGTATACAGATACGCAGTATTTT
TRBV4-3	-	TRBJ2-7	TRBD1	CASSHGQGAYEQYF	TGCGCCAGCAGCCACGGACAGGGGGCCTACGAGCAGTACTTC
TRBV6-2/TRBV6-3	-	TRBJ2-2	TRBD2	CASSYSISREGSGELFF	TGTGCCAGCAGTTACTCGATATCTCGGGAGGGCTCCGGGGAGCTGTTTTTT
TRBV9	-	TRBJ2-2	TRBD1	CASSVHTGGNTGELFF	TGTGCCAGCAGCGTACACACAGGGGGGAACACCGGGGAGCTGTTTTTT
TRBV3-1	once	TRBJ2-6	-	CASSLRRGGTGANVLTF	TGTGCCAGCAGCCTACGAAGAGGGGGAACTGGGGCCAACGTCCTGACTTTC
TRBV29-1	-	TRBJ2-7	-	CSVLGGESYEQYF	TGCAGCGTCCTAGGGGGGGAATCCTACGAGCAGTACTTC
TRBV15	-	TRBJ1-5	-	CATSRRGANQPQHF	TGTGCCACCAGCAGAAGAGGGGCTAATCAGCCCCAGCATTTT
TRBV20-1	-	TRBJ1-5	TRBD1	CSAGQGFNSNQPQHF	TGCAGTGCTGGACAGGGGTTCAATAGCAATCAGCCCCAGCATTTT
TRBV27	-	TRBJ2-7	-	CASSAKGSHEQYF	TGTGCCAGCAGCGCAAAGGGGTCCCACGAGCAGTACTTC
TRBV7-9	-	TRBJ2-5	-	CASSPRPREIETQYF	TGTGCCAGCAGCCCGAGACCTCGGGAGATTGAGACCCAGTACTTC
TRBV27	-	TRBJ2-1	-	CASSLSSWTARSYNEQFF	TGTGCCAGCAGTTTATCGAGCTGGACAGCCCGCTCCTACAATGAGCAGTTCTTC
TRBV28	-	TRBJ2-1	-	CASRDYNNEQFF	TGTGCCAGCAGGGACTACAATAATGAGCAGTTCTTC
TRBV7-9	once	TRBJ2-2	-	CASRPGQLATGELFF	TGTGCCAGCAGACCCGGACAGCTAGCCACCGGGGAGCTGTTTTTT
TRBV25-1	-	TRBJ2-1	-	CASSEYMSSYNEQFF	TGTGCCAGCAGTGAATATATGAGCTCCTACAATGAGCAGTTCTTC
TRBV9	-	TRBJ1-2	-	CASSPPSTVNYGYTF	TGTGCCAGCAGTCCCCCAAGCACCGTTAACTATGGCTACACCTTC
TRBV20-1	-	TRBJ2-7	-	CSARDIGQTYEQYF	TGCAGTGCTAGAGACATCGGACAGACCTACGAGCAGTACTTC
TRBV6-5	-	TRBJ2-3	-	CASSPHEERTDTQYF	TGTGCCAGCAGTCCACACGAGGAGCGCACAGATACGCAGTATTTT
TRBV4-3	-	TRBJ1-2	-	CASSQDRRAPYGYTF	TGCGCCAGCAGCCAAGATAGGAGGGCGCCCTATGGCTACACCTTC
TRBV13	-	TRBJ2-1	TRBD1	CASSGQGSSYNEQFF	TGTGCCAGCAGCGGACAGGGAAGCTCCTACAATGAGCAGTTCTTC
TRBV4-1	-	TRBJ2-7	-	CASSQNYPTYEQYF	TGCGCCAGCAGCCAAAACTACCCGACCTACGAGCAGTACTTC
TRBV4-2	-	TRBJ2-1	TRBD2	CASSNDAPGLVTNEQFF	TGTGCCAGCAGCAATGACGCCCCGGGACTAGTAACCAATGAGCAGTTCTTC
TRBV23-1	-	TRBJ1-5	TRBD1	CASSQPPTGDQPQHF	TGCGCCAGCAGTCAGCCTCCGACAGGGGATCAGCCCCAGCATTTT
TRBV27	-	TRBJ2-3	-	CASSLSMGVPGYF	TGTGCCAGCAGTTTATCGATGGGAGTCCCAGGGTATTTT
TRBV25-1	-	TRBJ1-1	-	CASGGGVMNTEAFF	TGTGCCAGCGGAGGCGGAGTGATGAACACTGAAGCTTTCTTT
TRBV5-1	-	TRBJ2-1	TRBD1	CASSEYRGLGEQFF	TGCGCCAGCAGCGAATACAGGGGATTAGGCGAGCAGTTCTTC
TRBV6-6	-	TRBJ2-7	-	CAATSSYEQYF	TGTGCCGCGACCAGCTCCTACGAGCAGTACTTC
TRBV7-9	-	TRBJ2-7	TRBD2	CASSLALGLAGVFYEQYF	TGTGCCAGCAGCTTAGCGCTGGGGTTAGCGGGAGTGTTCTACGAGCAGTACTTC
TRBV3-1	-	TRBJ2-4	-	CASSQGRGNIQYF	TGTGCCAGCAGCCAAGGCAGGGGAAACATTCAGTACTTC
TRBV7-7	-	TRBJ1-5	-	CASSPRTVNQPQHF	TGTGCCAGCAGCCCCCGGACAGTTAATCAGCCCCAGCATTTT
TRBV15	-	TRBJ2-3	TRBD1	CATSRGRDRGIDTQYF	TGTGCCACCAGCCGCGGCCGGGACAGGGGTATAGATACGCAGTATTTT
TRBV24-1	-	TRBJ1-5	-	CATSSPFSNQPQHF	TGTGCCACCAGTTCCCCCTTTAGCAATCAGCCCCAGCATTTT
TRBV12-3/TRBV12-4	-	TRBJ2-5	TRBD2	CASSWGLAGERETQYF	TGTGCCAGCAGTTGGGGACTAGCGGGAGAACGAGAGACCCAGTACTTC
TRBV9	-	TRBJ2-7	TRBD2	CASSGIAGALEQYF	TGTGCCAGCAGCGGAATAGCGGGAGCCCTCGAGCAGTACTTC
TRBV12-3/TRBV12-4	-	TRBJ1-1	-	CASSLVGAGNTEAFF	TGTGCCAGCAGTTTAGTCGGGGCCGGAAACACTGAAGCTTTCTTT
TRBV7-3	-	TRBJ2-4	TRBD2	CTSSLAGRKNIQYF	TGTACCAGCAGCTTAGCGGGACGAAAAAACATTCAGTACTTC
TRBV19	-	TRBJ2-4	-	CASSNGGVDIQYF	TGTGCCAGTAGTAACGGGGGAGTAGACATTCAGTACTTC
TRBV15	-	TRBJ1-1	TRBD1	CATSRGQGIAEAFF	TGTGCCACCAGCAGGGGACAGGGTATTGCTGAAGCTTTCTTT
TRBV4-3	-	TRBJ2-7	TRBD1	CASSQHWDRGRNSYEQYF	TGCGCCAGCAGCCAGCACTGGGACAGGGGTCGGAATTCCTACGAGCAGTACTTC
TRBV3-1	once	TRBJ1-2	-	CASSQEAAGAYGYTF	TGTGCCAGCAGCCAAGAAGCCGCCGGCGCCTATGGCTACACCTTC
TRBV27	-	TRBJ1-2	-	CASRLDSRGYGYTF	TGTGCCAGCAGACTCGACAGCCGGGGCTATGGCTACACCTTC
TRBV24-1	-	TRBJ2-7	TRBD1	CATPGQGSYEQYF	TGTGCCACCCCGGGACAGGGTTCCTACGAGCAGTACTTC
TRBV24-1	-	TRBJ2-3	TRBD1	CATSDPPGQGVSDTQYF	TGTGCCACCAGTGATCCTCCGGGACAGGGAGTTTCAGATACGCAGTATTTT
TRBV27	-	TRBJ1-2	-	CASSLSPGRDYGYTF	TGTGCCAGCAGTTTATCGCCGGGACGGGACTATGGCTACACCTTC
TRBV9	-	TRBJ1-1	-	CASSAAVSRIRNTEAFF	TGTGCCAGCAGCGCTGCCGTTAGCAGGATTAGGAACACTGAAGCTTTCTTT
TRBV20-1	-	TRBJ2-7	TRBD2	CSARGVAGGRYEQYF	TGCAGTGCTAGAGGGGTAGCGGGAGGGAGATACGAGCAGTACTTC
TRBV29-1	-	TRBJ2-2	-	CSVDGTAGELFF	TGCAGCGTGGACGGGACGGCCGGGGAGCTGTTTTTT
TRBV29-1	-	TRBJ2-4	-	CSVEGGKKNIQYF	TGCAGCGTTGAGGGGGGCAAAAAAAACATTCAGTACTTC
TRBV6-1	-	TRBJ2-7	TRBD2	CASSSVRTSDMYEQYF	TGTGCCAGCAGTAGCGTCAGGACTAGCGATATGTACGAGCAGTACTTC
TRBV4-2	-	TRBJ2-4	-	CASSPGLLKNIQYF	TGTGCCAGCAGCCCGGGACTCCTCAAAAACATTCAGTACTTC
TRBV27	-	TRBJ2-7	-	CASAGSYEQYF	TGTGCCAGCGCAGGGTCCTACGAGCAGTACTTC